This TCR beta chain was recovered during a study of T cells in Graves' hyperthyroidism and ophthalmopathy. Study-wide background: Peripheral blood was obtained at initial diagnosis, preceding any treatment. Study-level results: From stable hyperthyroidism, ophthalmopathy was separated by a 13 V-J model. Most expanded thyroid clonotypes above 0.001 recurred in blood.

RNA transcripts gave rise to amplified TCR beta CDR3 regions. HTBI primers drove first-round RT-PCR of the TCR CDR3. TCRdb recomputed calls from the multiplex PCR reads with MiXCR, one row per CDR3 protein. The profile shows hundreds of thousands of distinct CDR3 sequences, about a sixth of them singletons. This clonotype was counted only a few times. Its antigen remains unknown. PBMCs were sourced from roughly 9.1 ml fresh peripheral blood. The receptor was isolated from a woman aged 55-69 years with Graves' ophthalmopathy. The sample was blood.

Here the CDR3 DNA reads TGCGCCAGCAGCCAAGATCCCCCGGGGACTTACAATGAGCAGTTCTTC. Amino acids: CASSQDPPGTYNEQFF. The V gene is TRBV4-3, the J gene TRBJ2-1; TRBD2 might be the D (6 bases). The CDR3 is 16 residues long. The V end was cut by 0 bases, the J end by 4 bases, with 13 bases between. Germline loops: CDR1 LGHNA, CDR2 YSLEER.